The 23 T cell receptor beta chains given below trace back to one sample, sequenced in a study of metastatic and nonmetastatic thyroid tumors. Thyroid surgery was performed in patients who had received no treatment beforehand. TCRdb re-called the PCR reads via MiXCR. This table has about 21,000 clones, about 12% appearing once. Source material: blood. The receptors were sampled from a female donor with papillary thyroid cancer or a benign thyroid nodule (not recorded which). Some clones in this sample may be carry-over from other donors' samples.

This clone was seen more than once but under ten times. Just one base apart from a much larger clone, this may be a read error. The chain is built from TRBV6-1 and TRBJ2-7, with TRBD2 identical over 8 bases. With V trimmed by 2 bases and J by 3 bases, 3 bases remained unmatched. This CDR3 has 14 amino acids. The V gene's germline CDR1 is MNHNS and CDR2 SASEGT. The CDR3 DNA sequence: TGTGCCAGCAGTGAAACGGGAGGGGTCTACGAGCAGTACTTC. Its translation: CASSETGGVYEQYF.

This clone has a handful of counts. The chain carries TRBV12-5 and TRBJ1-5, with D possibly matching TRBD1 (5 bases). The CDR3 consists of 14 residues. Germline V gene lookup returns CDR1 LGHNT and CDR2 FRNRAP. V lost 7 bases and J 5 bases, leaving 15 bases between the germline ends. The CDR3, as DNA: TGTGCTAGTGCCTTGAGGTGGGGGGATCAGCCCCAGCATTTT. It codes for CASALRWGDQPQHF.

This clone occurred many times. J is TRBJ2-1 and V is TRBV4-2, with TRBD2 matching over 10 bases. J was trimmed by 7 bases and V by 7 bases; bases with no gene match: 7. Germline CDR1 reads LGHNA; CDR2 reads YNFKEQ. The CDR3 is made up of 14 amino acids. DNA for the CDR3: TGTGCCAGCAACCACCCGACTAGCGGGAATGAGCAGTTCTTC. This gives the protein CASNHPTSGNEQFF.

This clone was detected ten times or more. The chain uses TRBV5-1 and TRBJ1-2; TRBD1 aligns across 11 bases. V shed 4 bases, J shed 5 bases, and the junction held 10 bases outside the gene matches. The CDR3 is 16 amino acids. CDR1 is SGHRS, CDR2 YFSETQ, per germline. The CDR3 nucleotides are TGCGCCAGCAGCCAAGGGACAGGGGGGATGGGGTATGGCTACACCTTC. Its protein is CASSQGTGGMGYGYTF.

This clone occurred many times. CDR3 in amino acids: CASSSKGGANVLTF. Here the CDR3 DNA reads TGTGCCAGTAGCAGTAAGGGGGGGGCCAACGTCCTGACTTTC. J is TRBJ2-6 and V is TRBV19, with D maybe TRBD1 (5 bases). The CDR3 runs 14 residues. V lost 6 bases, J lost 4 bases, and 10 bases lay in between. Looked up from germline, CDR1 is LNHDA and CDR2 is SQIVND (reference sequence).

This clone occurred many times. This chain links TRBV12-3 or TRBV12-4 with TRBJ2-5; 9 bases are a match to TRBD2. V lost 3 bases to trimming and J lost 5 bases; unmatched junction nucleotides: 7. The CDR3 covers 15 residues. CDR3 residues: CASSFERGARETQYF. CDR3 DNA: TGTGCCAGCAGTTTCGAGCGGGGGGCGAGGGAGACCCAGTACTTC.

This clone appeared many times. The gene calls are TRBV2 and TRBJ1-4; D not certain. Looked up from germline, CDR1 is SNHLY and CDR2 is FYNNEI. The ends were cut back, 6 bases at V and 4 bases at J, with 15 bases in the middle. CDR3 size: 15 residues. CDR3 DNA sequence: TGTGCCAGCAGCCTGGACGGGATTAGTAATGAAAAACTGTTTTTT. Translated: CASSLDGISNEKLFF.

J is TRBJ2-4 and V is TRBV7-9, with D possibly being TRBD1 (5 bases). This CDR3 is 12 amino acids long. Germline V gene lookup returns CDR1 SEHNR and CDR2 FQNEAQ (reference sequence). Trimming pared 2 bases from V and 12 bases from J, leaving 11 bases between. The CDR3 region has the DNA TGTGCCAGCAGCTTACTCCAGGGTCCTCAGTACTTC. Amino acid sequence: CASSLLQGPQYF.

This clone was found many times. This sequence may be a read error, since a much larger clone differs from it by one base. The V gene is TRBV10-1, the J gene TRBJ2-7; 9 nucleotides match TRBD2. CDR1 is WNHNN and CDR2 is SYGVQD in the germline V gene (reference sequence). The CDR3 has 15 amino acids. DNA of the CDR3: TGCGCCAGCAGTGAGGAGACTAGCGGATCCTACGAGCAGCACTTC. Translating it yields CASSEETSGSYEQHF.

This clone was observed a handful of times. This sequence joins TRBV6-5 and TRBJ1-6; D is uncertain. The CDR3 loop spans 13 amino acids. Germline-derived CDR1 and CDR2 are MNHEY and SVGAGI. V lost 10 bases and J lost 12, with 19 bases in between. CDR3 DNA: TGTGCCACTAGTTTCTGCTTGTGGGAACCCCTCCACTTT. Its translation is CATSFCLWEPLHF.

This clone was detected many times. The CDR3 is CASSLDWRFSGMMNIQYF. The CDR3 coding sequence is TGTGCCAGCAGCTTAGATTGGCGTTTCTCAGGGATGATGAACATTCAGTACTTC. The chain couples TRBV11-2 to TRBJ2-4, with a tentative D call TRBD1 (5 bases). The CDR3 is made up of 18 amino acids. Germline V gene sequence: CDR1 SGHAT, CDR2 FQNNGV. Trimming took off 0 bases at V and 7 bases at J, with 22 bases between the two ends.

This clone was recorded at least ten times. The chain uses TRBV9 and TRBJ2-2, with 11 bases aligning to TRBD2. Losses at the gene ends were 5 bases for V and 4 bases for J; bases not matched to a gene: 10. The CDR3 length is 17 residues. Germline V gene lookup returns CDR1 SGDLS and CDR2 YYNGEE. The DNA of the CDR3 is TGTGCCAGCAGTCCGAGGGTGGGGACTAGCGGCACCGGGGAGCTGTTTTTT. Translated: CASSPRVGTSGTGELFF.

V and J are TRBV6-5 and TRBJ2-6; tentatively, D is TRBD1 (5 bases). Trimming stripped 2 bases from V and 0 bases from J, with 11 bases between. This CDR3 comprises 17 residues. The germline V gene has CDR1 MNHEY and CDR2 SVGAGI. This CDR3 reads CASSYRRVSSGANVLTF. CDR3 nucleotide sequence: TGTGCCAGCAGTTACCGCAGGGTGAGCTCTGGGGCCAACGTCCTGACTTTC.

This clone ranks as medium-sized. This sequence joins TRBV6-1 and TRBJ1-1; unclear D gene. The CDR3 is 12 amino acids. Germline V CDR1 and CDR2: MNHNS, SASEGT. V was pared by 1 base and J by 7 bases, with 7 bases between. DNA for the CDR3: TGTGCCAGCAGTGAAGATGTACTTGAAGCTTTCTTT. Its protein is CASSEDVLEAFF.

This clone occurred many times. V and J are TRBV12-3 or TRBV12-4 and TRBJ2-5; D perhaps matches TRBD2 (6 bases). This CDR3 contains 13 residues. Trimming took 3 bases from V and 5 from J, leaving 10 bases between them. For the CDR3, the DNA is TGTGCCAGCAGTTTGACGGGAGTGGAGACCCAGTACTTC. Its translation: CASSLTGVETQYF.

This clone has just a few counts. The chain's CDR3 is CAGMPGVNEQFF. CDR3 nucleotides: TGTGCCGGGATGCCAGGTGTCAATGAGCAGTTCTTC. V usage is TRBV6-4 and J usage is TRBJ2-1; D is unclear. Between the trimmed V and J ends, which lost 11 bases and 6 bases, there was a span of 14 bases. CDR1 is MRHNA, CDR2 SNTAGT, per germline. The CDR3 spans 12 residues.

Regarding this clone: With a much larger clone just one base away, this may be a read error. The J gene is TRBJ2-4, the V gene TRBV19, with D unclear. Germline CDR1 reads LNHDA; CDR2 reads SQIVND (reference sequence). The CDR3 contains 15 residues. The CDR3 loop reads CASSIFDGAKTIQYF. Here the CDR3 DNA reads TGTGCCAGTAGTATCTTCGATGGAGCCAAAACCATTCAGTACTTC.

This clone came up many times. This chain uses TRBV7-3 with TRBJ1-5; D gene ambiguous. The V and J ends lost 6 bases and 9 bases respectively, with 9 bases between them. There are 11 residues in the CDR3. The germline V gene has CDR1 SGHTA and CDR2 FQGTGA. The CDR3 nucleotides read TGTGCCAGCAGTCAATCGTCGCCCCAGCATTTT. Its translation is CASSQSSPQHF.

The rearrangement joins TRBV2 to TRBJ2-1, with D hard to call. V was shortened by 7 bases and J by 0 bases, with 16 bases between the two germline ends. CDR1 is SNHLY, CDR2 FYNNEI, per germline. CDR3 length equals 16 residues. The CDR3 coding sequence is TGTGCCAGCACCAGAGATCAGTGGAGCTCCTACAATGAGCAGTTCTTC. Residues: CASTRDQWSSYNEQFF. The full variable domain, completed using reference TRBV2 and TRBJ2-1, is EPEVTQTPSHQVTQMGQEVILRCVPISNHLYFYWYRQILGQKVEFLVSFYNNEISEKSEIFDDQFSVERPDGSNFTLKIRSTKLEDSAMYFCASTRDQWSSYNEQFFGPGTRLTVL.

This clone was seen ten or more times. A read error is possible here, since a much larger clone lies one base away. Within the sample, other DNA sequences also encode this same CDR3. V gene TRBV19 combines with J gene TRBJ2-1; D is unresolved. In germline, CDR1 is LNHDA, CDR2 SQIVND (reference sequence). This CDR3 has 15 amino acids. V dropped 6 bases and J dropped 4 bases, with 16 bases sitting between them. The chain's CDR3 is CASSIGFGAYNEQFF. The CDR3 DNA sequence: TGTGCCAGTAGCATTGGGTTTGGAGCTTACAATGAGCAGTTCTTC.

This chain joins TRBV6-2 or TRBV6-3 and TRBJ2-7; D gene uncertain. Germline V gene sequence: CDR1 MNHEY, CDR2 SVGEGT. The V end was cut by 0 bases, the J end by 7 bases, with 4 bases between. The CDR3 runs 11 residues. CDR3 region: CASSYSREQYF. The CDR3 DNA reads TGTGCCAGCAGTTACTCTCGGGAGCAGTACTTC.

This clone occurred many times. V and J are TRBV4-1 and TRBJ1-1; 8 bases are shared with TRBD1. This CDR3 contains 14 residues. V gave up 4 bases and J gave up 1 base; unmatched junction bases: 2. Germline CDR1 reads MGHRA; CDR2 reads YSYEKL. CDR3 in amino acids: CASSRGTGNTEAFF. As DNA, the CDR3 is TGCGCCAGCAGCCGTGGGACAGGGAACACTGAAGCTTTCTTT.

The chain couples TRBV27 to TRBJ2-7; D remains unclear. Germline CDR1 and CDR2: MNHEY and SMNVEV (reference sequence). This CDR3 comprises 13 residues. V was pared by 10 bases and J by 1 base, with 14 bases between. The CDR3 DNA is TGTGCCAAATCTCTACGTCCTTCCTACGAGCAGTACTTC. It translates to CAKSLRPSYEQYF.